A selection of T cell receptor beta chains follows, all from one sample in a study of post-analysis software for immune sequencing data. TCRdb itself ran the PCR reads through MiXCR, one entry per CDR3 protein. The data contain more than 500,000 distinct CDR3 sequences, around 34% of them singletons. The sequenced material came from blood. Every receptor here comes from a girl aged 2 to 17 with multiple sclerosis. Both conserved end residues are part of each CDR3. Each record gives: V gene, clone size, D gene, J gene, CDR3 DNA, CDR3 protein. The D gene is left open where the match is weak. Where a row states a size, it is once, few, many or the class of an expanded clone; other rows omit it.

v_call: TRBV20-1
clone_size: NA
d_call: NA
j_call: TRBJ1-4
cdr3_nt: TGCAGTGCTAGAGCAGACTACGGGGAAAAACTGTTTTTT
cdr3_aa: CSARADYGEKLFF

v_call: TRBV5-1
clone_size: NA
d_call: NA
j_call: TRBJ2-3
cdr3_nt: TGCGCCAGCAGCCGGGGGGACAGCACAGGTACGCAGTATTTT
cdr3_aa: CASSRGDSTGTQYF

v_call: TRBV20-1
clone_size: NA
d_call: TRBD1
j_call: TRBJ2-5
cdr3_nt: TGCAGTGCCCCAGGGGGCGCAAAGACCCAGTACTTC
cdr3_aa: CSAPGGAKTQYF

v_call: TRBV4-1
clone_size: few
d_call: NA
j_call: TRBJ1-4
cdr3_nt: TGCGCCAGCAGCCAAGGATCGGGCCGCGCAACTAATGAAAAACTGTTTTTT
cdr3_aa: CASSQGSGRATNEKLFF

v_call: TRBV7-2
clone_size: few
d_call: NA
j_call: TRBJ2-7
cdr3_nt: TGTGCCAGCAGCTTAGATCCGGGGTACGAGCAGTACTTC
cdr3_aa: CASSLDPGYEQYF

v_call: TRBV7-3
clone_size: few
d_call: TRBD1
j_call: TRBJ2-4
cdr3_nt: TGTGCCAGCAGTTTGGACAGGAAGGAAGTTCAGTACTTC
cdr3_aa: CASSLDRKEVQYF

v_call: TRBV11-1
clone_size: NA
d_call: NA
j_call: TRBJ2-2
cdr3_nt: TGTGCCAGCAGCCGGATTCGCACCGGGGAGCTGTTTTTT
cdr3_aa: CASSRIRTGELFF

v_call: TRBV7-8
clone_size: NA
d_call: NA
j_call: TRBJ2-3
cdr3_nt: TGTGCCAGCAGTTATCCCGGTTATACGCAGTATTTT
cdr3_aa: CASSYPGYTQYF

v_call: TRBV6-2/TRBV6-3
clone_size: few
d_call: NA
j_call: TRBJ1-2
cdr3_nt: TGTGCCAGCAGACGCCCGATGGGGACCGAGGACTATGGCTACACCTTC
cdr3_aa: CASRRPMGTEDYGYTF

v_call: TRBV3-1
clone_size: NA
d_call: TRBD1
j_call: TRBJ2-3
cdr3_nt: TGTGCCAGCAGCCAAGGTCCGGGACAGGGGACAGATACGCAGTATTTT
cdr3_aa: CASSQGPGQGTDTQYF

v_call: TRBV5-1
clone_size: many
d_call: NA
j_call: TRBJ2-7
cdr3_nt: TGCGCCAGCAGCCCGGAAAACTTACAGGGAGGGGAGCAGTACTTC
cdr3_aa: CASSPENLQGGEQYF

v_call: TRBV27
clone_size: NA
d_call: TRBD1
j_call: TRBJ2-4
cdr3_nt: TGTGCCAGCGGGACAGGGGGGCCGAAAGAGCAGTACTTC
cdr3_aa: CASGTGGPKEQYF

v_call: TRBV27
clone_size: NA
d_call: NA
j_call: TRBJ1-2
cdr3_nt: TGTGCCAGCAGTTTACTTGGTCTCTATGGAGGCTACACCTTC
cdr3_aa: CASSLLGLYGGYTF

v_call: TRBV7-2
clone_size: few
d_call: TRBD1
j_call: TRBJ1-1
cdr3_nt: TGTGCCAGCAGCCACCGACAGGGGTTGAACACTGAAGCTTTCTTT
cdr3_aa: CASSHRQGLNTEAFF

v_call: TRBV12-3/TRBV12-4
clone_size: NA
d_call: TRBD1
j_call: TRBJ2-7
cdr3_nt: TGTGCCAGCAGTATGGGGACAGGGGCCTACGAGCAGTACTTC
cdr3_aa: CASSMGTGAYEQYF

v_call: TRBV7-6
clone_size: NA
d_call: NA
j_call: TRBJ2-2
cdr3_nt: TGTGCCAGCAGCAAGACAGAAACCGGGGAGCTGTTTTTT
cdr3_aa: CASSKTETGELFF

v_call: TRBV25-1
clone_size: few
d_call: TRBD1
j_call: TRBJ1-4
cdr3_nt: TGTGCCAGCAGTGCGACAGGGGGCCGAGAAAAACTGTTTTTT
cdr3_aa: CASSATGGREKLFF

v_call: TRBV12-3/TRBV12-4
clone_size: few
d_call: TRBD2
j_call: TRBJ2-1
cdr3_nt: TGTGCCAGCAGTTTAGGGGGGGGTGATGAGCAGTTCTTC
cdr3_aa: CASSLGGGDEQFF

v_call: TRBV20-1
clone_size: NA
d_call: TRBD1
j_call: TRBJ2-2
cdr3_nt: TGCAGTGCTAAAGAGGGGGCGGCCGGGGAGCTGTTTTTT
cdr3_aa: CSAKEGAAGELFF

v_call: TRBV6-5
clone_size: NA
d_call: TRBD2
j_call: TRBJ2-3
cdr3_nt: TGTGCCAGCAGTTACTCGAAGATAGCGGGGCACCCAGATACGCAGTATTTT
cdr3_aa: CASSYSKIAGHPDTQYF

v_call: TRBV27
clone_size: few
d_call: NA
j_call: TRBJ1-5
cdr3_nt: TGTGCCAGCAGTTTAGGGTTTAATGGGGCCAGCAATCAGCCCCAGCATTTT
cdr3_aa: CASSLGFNGASNQPQHF

v_call: TRBV5-1
clone_size: few
d_call: NA
j_call: TRBJ2-1
cdr3_nt: TGCGCCAGCAGCGCCGATCCAGGGGGGGGCTACAATGAGCAGTTCTTC
cdr3_aa: CASSADPGGGYNEQFF

v_call: TRBV27
clone_size: once
d_call: NA
j_call: TRBJ2-3
cdr3_nt: TGTGCCAGCAGTTTATCGGCTAGCTGGGGATGGGCAGATACGCAGTATTTT
cdr3_aa: CASSLSASWGWADTQYF

v_call: TRBV9
clone_size: NA
d_call: TRBD1
j_call: TRBJ2-7
cdr3_nt: TGTGCCAGCAGCGTAGCCGAGACAGGGGCCTACGAGCAGTACTTC
cdr3_aa: CASSVAETGAYEQYF

v_call: TRBV5-1
clone_size: few
d_call: NA
j_call: TRBJ1-2
cdr3_nt: TGCGCCAGCAGCTTGGGACAAAAAACTAACTATGGCTACACCTTC
cdr3_aa: CASSLGQKTNYGYTF